This TCR beta chain was found in a study of TIL therapy for anti-PD-1-resistant metastatic lung cancer. Study-level information: Tumors carried a median about 1.6 non-synonymous mutations per megabase.

The time point denotes: pre-treatment sample, taken before nivolumab and TIL therapy. Study findings and constraints: The cohort had more treatment-naive, never-smoker and oncogene-addicted patients than typical.

The libraries were made with immunoSEQ v3. Only in-frame clones appear in the TCRdb table, and some are missing; sequencing was by immunoSEQ multiplex PCR. The sample includes 54,000 or so clones, less than 75% of them seen just once. As regards this clone: The target antigen is unknown.

From germline, CDR1 is SGHDT and CDR2 YYEEEE. V gave up 5 bases and J gave up 5 bases; unmatched junction bases: 7. This CDR3 region has 15 residues. Sequenced material: blood, taken at baseline. The genes are TRBV5-6 and TRBJ2-5; 12 bases align to TRBD1. The clonotype was recovered from a person between 25 and 79 years old with non-small cell lung cancer. CDR3 nucleotide sequence: TGTGCCAGCAGTCGAAGGGACAGGGGGCGGGAGACCCAGTACTTC. This codes for CASSRRDRGRETQYF.